These T cell receptor beta chains were read from a single sample in a study of blood T cells in healthy people across ages. MiXCR, run by TCRdb on the 5' RACE reads, gives a single entry per CDR3 protein. The data contain hundreds of thousands of distinct CDR3 sequences, about 27% of them singletons. These data are also associated with another study on T cells of mothers and their children.

The specimen sequenced was blood. Source of these receptors: a boy aged 2-15 years in good health. CDR3s include the opening cysteine and the closing phenylalanine or tryptophan. Each record gives: D gene, J gene, CDR3 length, V gene, clone size, CDR3 protein, CDR3 DNA. D genes are given only for firm matches. Clone sizes are given selectively: once, few, many, or a class where the clone is expanded.

>TRBD2|TRBJ2-5|16|TRBV9|.
CASSVGISGGQETQYF
TGTGCCAGCAGCGTAGGGATTAGCGGGGGACAAGAGACCCAGTACTTC
>TRBD1|TRBJ2-6|16|TRBV5-1|few
CASSLTGGTGANVLTF
TGCGCCAGCAGCTTGACAGGGGGGACCGGGGCCAACGTCCTGACTTTC
>TRBD1|TRBJ1-1|15|TRBV19|few
CASSIRTGKGTEAFF
TGTGCCAGTAGTATCAGGACAGGGAAGGGCACTGAAGCTTTCTTT
>TRBD2|TRBJ2-1|19|TRBV7-9|few
CASSSGRTSGRISYNEQFF
TGTGCCAGCAGCTCCGGCAGGACTAGCGGGAGGATCTCCTACAATGAGCAGTTCTTC
>.|TRBJ2-2|14|TRBV29-1|.
CSVDPRKNTGELFF
TGCAGCGTTGACCCAAGGAAAAACACCGGGGAGCTGTTTTTT
>TRBD2|TRBJ2-7|19|TRBV6-5|few
CASSFNNPGLAGDPYEQYF
TGTGCCAGCAGTTTTAACAATCCGGGACTAGCGGGAGATCCGTACGAGCAGTACTTC
>.|TRBJ1-2|16|TRBV10-3|.
CAISGSTGQGAQQGEF
TGTGCCATCAGTGGGTCGACTGGGCAGGGAGCCCAACAAGGAGAGTTC
>TRBD1|TRBJ2-3|16|TRBV7-9|few
CASSLRAGGAADTQYF
TGTGCCAGCAGCTTACGTGCAGGGGGCGCGGCAGATACGCAGTATTTT
>.|TRBJ2-6|16|TRBV12-5|few
CASGFTGASGANVLTF
TGTGCTAGTGGTTTCACGGGTGCCTCTGGGGCCAACGTCCTGACTTTC
>.|TRBJ1-4|15|TRBV5-1|.
CASTFSQGTKEKLFF
TGCGCCAGCACCTTCTCACAGGGTACGAAGGAAAAACTGTTTTTT
>.|TRBJ1-4|13|TRBV20-1|few
CSARSSLNEKLFF
TGCAGTGCTAGATCCAGCCTAAATGAAAAACTGTTTTTT
>TRBD2|TRBJ2-5|14|TRBV6-2/TRBV6-3|.
CARGTSGGQETQYF
TGTGCCAGGGGGACTAGCGGGGGTCAAGAGACCCAGTACTTC
>TRBD2|TRBJ2-5|16|TRBV7-2|.
CASSSSGRAGVETQYF
TGTGCCAGCAGCAGCAGCGGGAGGGCCGGCGTGGAGACCCAGTACTTC
>TRBD1|TRBJ2-7|14|TRBV29-1|.
CSVEDRGHSYEQYF
TGCAGCGTTGAGGACAGGGGGCATTCCTACGAGCAGTACTTC
>.|TRBJ2-5|12|TRBV2|.
CASQDGRETQYF
TGTGCCAGTCAAGATGGTCGAGAGACCCAGTACTTC
>.|TRBJ2-5|16|TRBV12-3/TRBV12-4|few
CASSPPRRFEQETQYF
TGTGCCAGCAGTCCCCCCAGACGGTTCGAACAAGAGACCCAGTACTTC
>TRBD2|TRBJ2-2|17|TRBV10-2|few
CASKRGLAGVNTGELFF
TGCGCCAGCAAGAGGGGACTAGCGGGGGTGAACACCGGGGAGCTGTTTTTT
>.|TRBJ2-1|11|TRBV10-3|few
CALSPGNEQFF
TGTGCCCTCTCCCCTGGCAATGAGCAGTTCTTC
>.|TRBJ2-4|14|TRBV2|.
CASRAILAKNIQYF
TGTGCCAGCAGGGCTATTCTTGCCAAAAACATTCAGTACTTC
>TRBD2|TRBJ2-5|15|TRBV29-1|few
CSVEGLAGGLETQYF
TGCAGCGTTGAAGGGCTAGCGGGGGGGCTAGAGACCCAGTACTTC
>.|TRBJ1-1|12|TRBV6-1|.
CASSESPGRAFF
TGTGCCAGCAGTGAATCTCCGGGCCGGGCTTTCTTT
>TRBD2|TRBJ2-5|15|TRBV12-3/TRBV12-4|few
CASSLAGGYQETQYF
TGTGCCAGCAGCCTAGCGGGGGGGTACCAAGAGACCCAGTACTTC
>TRBD1|TRBJ1-1|14|TRBV29-1|.
CSVEPLQGRTEAFF
TGCAGCGTTGAACCCCTACAGGGGAGGACTGAAGCTTTCTTT
>.|TRBJ1-6|14|TRBV9|.
CASSAFSGESPLHF
TGTGCCAGCAGCGCCTTCTCGGGGGAGTCACCCCTCCACTTT
>.|TRBJ2-7|14|TRBV5-5|.
CASSYARDLYEQYF
TGTGCCAGCAGCTATGCTAGGGACCTCTACGAGCAGTACTTC
>TRBD2|TRBJ2-7|14|TRBV5-1|few
CASSLEARAGEQHF
TGCGCCAGCAGCTTGGAAGCGAGGGCGGGGGAGCAGCACTTC
>.|TRBJ2-7|12|TRBV20-1|.
CSASGGSYEQYF
TGCAGTGCTAGTGGGGGATCCTACGAGCAGTACTTC
>TRBD1|TRBJ2-7|16|TRBV29-1|.
CSVEEYQGDVLYEQYF
TGCAGCGTTGAAGAGTACCAGGGGGACGTACTCTACGAGCAGTACTTC
>.|TRBJ1-5|15|TRBV20-1|.
CSASPPPGEGQPQHF
TGCAGTGCTAGTCCCCCCCCCGGGGAAGGTCAGCCCCAGCATTTT
>.|TRBJ1-2|14|TRBV19|.
CASSIERANHGYTF
TGTGCCAGTAGTATAGAGAGAGCTAACCATGGCTACACCTTC
>.|TRBJ2-2|16|TRBV6-5|.
CASSYSRYPNTGELFF
TGTGCCAGCAGTTACTCACGGTATCCGAACACCGGGGAGCTGTTTTTT
>.|TRBJ2-1|16|TRBV2|few
CASSAPGLRGDNEQFF
TGTGCCAGCAGTGCTCCGGGACTGCGGGGTGATAATGAGCAGTTCTTC
>.|TRBJ2-7|14|TRBV19|few
CASSIPGETYEQYF
TGTGCCAGTAGTATTCCAGGGGAGACCTACGAGCAGTACTTC
>.|TRBJ2-1|16|TRBV20-1|few
CSAPVGLVSTYNEQFF
TGCAGTGCTCCGGTGGGTCTTGTTAGTACCTACAATGAGCAGTTCTTC
>TRBD1|TRBJ1-1|12|TRBV7-9|.
CASRGQGFEAFF
TGTGCCAGCAGGGGACAGGGATTTGAAGCTTTCTTT
>TRBD1|TRBJ2-1|17|TRBV7-9|.
CASSLADRDRAYNEQFF
TGTGCCAGCAGCTTAGCAGACCGGGACAGGGCGTACAATGAGCAGTTCTTC
>.|TRBJ2-1|13|TRBV2|few
CANVAGSYNEQFF
TGTGCCAACGTGGCGGGCTCCTACAATGAGCAGTTCTTC
>TRBD1|TRBJ2-7|14|TRBV27|many
CASSPQRQGSEQYF
TGTGCCAGCAGTCCCCAGAGACAGGGGAGCGAGCAGTACTTC
>.|TRBJ1-2|15|TRBV12-3/TRBV12-4|.
CASRPGKRANYGYTF
TGTGCCAGCAGGCCTGGGAAAAGGGCAAACTATGGCTACACCTTC
>TRBD2|TRBJ2-3|15|TRBV4-3|.
CTSSRRLAGPDTQYF
TGCACCAGCAGCCGCCGACTAGCGGGACCAGATACGCAGTATTTT
>TRBD2|TRBJ2-2|16|TRBV2|.
CASRRLAGVVTGELFF
TGTGCCAGCAGAAGACTAGCGGGAGTTGTCACCGGGGAGCTGTTTTTT
>.|TRBJ1-2|10|TRBV29-1|few
CSVEENGYTF
TGCAGCGTTGAGGAGAATGGCTACACCTTC
>.|TRBJ1-1|11|TRBV6-1|.
CASSRQTEAFF
TGTGCCAGCAGTCGACAGACTGAAGCTTTCTTT
>.|TRBJ1-2|17|TRBV15|.
CATSRGSWAGTLYGYTF
TGTGCCACCAGCAGAGGATCCTGGGCAGGGACCCTCTATGGCTACACCTTC
>TRBD2|TRBJ2-7|14|TRBV20-1|.
CSARRGRAPDEQYF
TGCAGTGCTAGAAGAGGGAGGGCCCCGGACGAGCAGTACTTC
>TRBD2|TRBJ2-3|14|TRBV29-1|.
CSVVAGALTDTQYF
TGCAGCGTGGTAGCGGGAGCCCTCACAGATACGCAGTATTTT
>TRBD1|TRBJ1-1|15|TRBV12-3/TRBV12-4|.
CASSPQGGGITEAFF
TGTGCCAGCAGTCCCCAGGGGGGCGGCATTACTGAAGCTTTCTTT
>.|TRBJ1-1|15|TRBV20-1|.
CSARDLGGEGTEAFF
TGCAGTGCTAGAGATCTGGGAGGAGAGGGCACTGAAGCTTTCTTT
>.|TRBJ1-2|18|TRBV4-3|.
CASSPSGIGAIANYGYTF
TGCGCCAGCTCACCCTCGGGGATCGGGGCCATAGCTAACTATGGCTACACCTTC
>.|TRBJ2-3|18|TRBV7-7|.
CASSPRVRGPPYTDTQYF
TGTGCCAGCAGCCCCCGTGTAAGGGGACCCCCCTACACAGATACGCAGTATTTT
>TRBD1|TRBJ2-5|16|TRBV20-1|few
CSARAVGTVPQETQYF
TGCAGTGCTAGAGCCGTTGGGACAGTCCCCCAAGAGACCCAGTACTTC
>TRBD2|TRBJ2-2|16|TRBV11-2|few
CASSSFPGGNTGGLFF
TGTGCCAGCAGCTCATTTCCGGGGGGGAACACCGGGGGGCTGTTTTTT
>.|TRBJ2-1|16|TRBV21-1|few
CASSEGRKYTFVEQFF
TGTGCCAGCAGCGAAGGACGTAAATACACCTTTGTTGAGCAGTTCTTC
>.|TRBJ1-4|14|TRBV20-1|.
CSAETSATNEKLFF
TGCAGTGCTGAAACAAGCGCAACTAATGAAAAACTGTTTTTT